The text below deals with one T cell receptor beta chain. Assay: immunoSEQ multiplex PCR; the TCRdb copy retains only in-frame clones and omits some. The table lists about 140,000 clones, roughly 92% of them singletons. This sample is drawn from a study of T cell responses to AZD1222 COVID-19 vaccine. The CDR3 extends over 13 amino acids. With 5 bases removed from V and 7 bases from J, the gap between germline ends came to 14 bases. Per germline, CDR1 LNHDA and CDR2 SQIVND (reference sequence). The input for sequencing was peripheral blood, taken on day 0 of AZD1222 vaccination. This TCR was recovered from an adult in good health. This rearrangement joins TRBV19 to TRBJ1-1; D unclear. For the CDR3, the DNA is TGTGCCAGTAGTCTCCCCCTAACGGTTGAAGCTTTCTTT. Translation gives CASSLPLTVEAFF.